What follows is one T cell receptor beta chain and its context. This record comes from a study of blood T cell repertoires in COVID-19. The study assigned cohorts using participant-reported clinical history. TCRdb's copy holds only in-frame clones and misses some; the assay was immunoSEQ multiplex PCR. The sample lists about 220,000 clones, about 88% occurring once. CDR3 length equals 14 residues. Trimming left V 2 bases short and J 1 base short, with 8 bases between. Germline loops: CDR1 KGHSH, CDR2 LQKENI. The chain links TRBV18 to TRBJ1-1, with D unclear. Source material: PBMCs or T cells enriched from blood (not recorded which). The sequence came from a woman in her thirties who had recovered from COVID-19. The CDR3 DNA reads TGTGCCAGCTCACCAATCCGGGGGAACACTGAAGCTTTCTTT. Amino acid sequence: CASSPIRGNTEAFF.